The 30 T cell receptor beta chains below come from one sample, sequenced in a study of technical replicates of blood from a few donors. Profiling relied on immunoSEQ multiplex PCR, and the TCRdb table lists in-frame clones only, not all of them. In the table there are 55,000 to 75,000 clones, 75% to 95% of which are singletons. The sample taken for sequencing was PBMCs. The receptors stem from a human donor in good health. Some clones in this sample may be carry-over from other donors' samples.

The V call is TRBV4-3, the J call TRBJ1-2; D perhaps matches TRBD1 (6 bases). V lost 3 bases and J lost 5, with 13 bases in between. The CDR3 length is 14 residues. CDR1 LGHNA and CDR2 YSLEER come from the germline V gene. As DNA, the CDR3 is TGCGCCAGCAGCCAGGCACAGGGCGGATATGGCTACACCTTC. It codes for CASSQAQGGYGYTF.

This clone appeared a single time. The gene calls are TRBV7-2 and TRBJ1-2; 8 nucleotides align to TRBD1. V gave up 5 bases and J gave up 2 bases; unmatched junction bases: 4. Per germline, CDR1 SGHTA and CDR2 FQGNSA. There are 14 residues in the CDR3. The DNA of the CDR3 is TGTGCCAGCAGCCCGGACAGGGTAAACTATGGCTACACCTTC. Translating gives CASSPDRVNYGYTF.

The CDR3 protein is CASSEWGGQEKLFF. DNA for the CDR3: TGTGCCAGCAGTGAATGGGGGGGGCAGGAAAAACTGTTTTTT. The J gene is TRBJ1-4, the V gene TRBV6-1, with D possibly being TRBD1 (6 bases). Germline V gene sequence: CDR1 MNHNS, CDR2 SASEGT. CDR3 length: 14 residues. Trimming took off 2 bases at V and 8 bases at J, with 12 bases between the two ends.

Notes on this clone: One end of the junction varies from germline; a read error may be responsible. CDR3 coding DNA: TGTGCCAGTAGTATAGATCCCAGCGGCAGGGGTAATTCACTCCTCCACTTT. Translating it yields CASSIDPSGRGNSLLHF. The rearrangement links TRBV19 to TRBJ1-6, with a weak D call TRBD1 (6 bases). The CDR3 loop spans 17 amino acids. Germline V lookup: CDR1 LNHDA, CDR2 SQIVND (reference sequence).

This chain uses TRBV19 with TRBJ2-5; D is possibly TRBD2 (5 bases). There are 13 residues in the CDR3. The germline V gene encodes CDR1 LNHDA and CDR2 SQIVND (reference sequence). V lost 3 bases to trimming and J lost 5 bases, with 10 bases between them. This CDR3 is CASSIMERETQYF. Written as DNA, the CDR3 is TGTGCCAGTAGTATTATGGAGCGGGAGACCCAGTACTTC.

V and J are TRBV11-1 and TRBJ2-7, with 7 bases identical to TRBD1. The ends lost 5 bases at V and 0 bases at J; junction bases unmatched: 7. CDR3 length: 15 amino acids. Per the germline V gene, CDR1 is SGHAT and CDR2 is FQDESV (reference sequence). CDR3 amino acids: CASSPRTGLSYEQYF. CDR3 nucleotide sequence: TGTGCCAGCAGCCCGCGGACAGGCCTCTCCTACGAGCAGTACTTC.

This sequence joins TRBV4-1 and TRBJ2-7, with D possibly matching TRBD1 (7 bases). Germline V gene lookup returns CDR1 MGHRA and CDR2 YSYEKL. The V end lost 4 bases, the J end lost 1 base, and 14 bases lay between the germline ends. The CDR3 loop spans 15 amino acids. Here the CDR3 DNA reads TGCGCCAGCAGCCGAGAGCCAGGGGGGTCCTACGAGCAGTACTTC. As protein: CASSREPGGSYEQYF.

This chain uses TRBV7-2 with TRBJ2-3; 7 nucleotides match TRBD1. The germline V gene encodes CDR1 SGHTA and CDR2 FQGNSA. With 3 bases clipped from V and 9 bases from J, the junction kept 15 bases outside the gene matches. This CDR3 has 16 residues. Here the CDR3 reads CASSFGVGSSRGTQYF. For the CDR3, the DNA is TGTGCCAGCAGCTTCGGGGTCGGATCATCCAGGGGGACGCAGTATTTT.

The chain uses TRBV6-6 and TRBJ2-5; TRBD1 matches at 11 bases. Germline assignment: CDR1 MNHNY and CDR2 SVGAGI (reference sequence). Trimming took 6 bases from V and 2 from J; bases not matched to a gene: 5. The CDR3 is 15 residues long. The CDR3 DNA follows: TGTGCCAGCAGCCCGGGACAGGGGGTTCAAGAGACCCAGTACTTC. Its protein product is CASSPGQGVQETQYF.

This chain uses TRBV5-1 with TRBJ1-5; 8 bases are a match to TRBD1. Looked up from germline, CDR1 is SGHRS and CDR2 is YFSETQ. The CDR3 consists of 15 residues. V lost 4 bases, J lost 5 bases, and 8 bases stayed unmatched. As DNA, the CDR3 is TGCGCCAGCAGCCCGGGACAGGTGAAAGATCAGCCCCAGCATTTT. Its protein is CASSPGQVKDQPQHF. The full variable domain, rest sourced from reference TRBV5-1 and TRBJ1-5, is KAGVTQTPRYLIKTRGQQVTLSCSPISGHRSVSWYQQTPGQGLQFLFEYFSETQRNKGNFPGRFSGRQFSNSRSEMNVSTLELGDSALYLCASSPGQVKDQPQHFGDGTRLSIL.

This rearrangement joins TRBV18 to TRBJ1-1; tentatively, D is TRBD1 (5 bases). CDR1 is KGHSH, CDR2 LQKENI, per germline. V lost 6 bases to trimming and J lost 1 base, with 9 bases between them. The CDR3 length is 13 residues. The CDR3 region is CASSAGQNTEAFF. The CDR3, as DNA: TGTGCCAGCTCGGCAGGGCAGAACACTGAAGCTTTCTTT.

J is TRBJ1-3 and V is TRBV10-3, with D perhaps matching TRBD1 (6 bases). Germline V gene data show CDR1 as ENHRY and CDR2 as SYGVKD. V was trimmed by 10 bases and J by 4 bases, leaving 14 bases between them. CDR3 length: 13 residues. The CDR3 reads CARSQGRGNTIYF. In DNA, the CDR3 is TGTGCCAGGAGCCAGGGGCGCGGAAACACCATATATTTT.

This chain uses TRBV18 with TRBJ2-1, with 10 bases aligning to TRBD2. CDR1 KGHSH and CDR2 LQKENI come from the germline V gene. V was clipped by 6 bases and J by 5 bases; unmatched bases: 10. This CDR3 has 16 residues. The CDR3 DNA follows: TGTGCCAGCTCCGAAGATACTAGCGGGATAGACAATGAGCAGTTCTTC. It yields the protein CASSEDTSGIDNEQFF.

Only one count was recorded for this clone. The chain links TRBV6-5 to TRBJ1-1; the D is unclear. Germline-derived CDR1 and CDR2 are MNHEY and SVGAGI. The CDR3 is 13 residues long. The V gene lost 0 bases and the J gene lost 2 bases, with 4 bases spanning the gap. The CDR3 here is CASSYSTNTEAFF. The CDR3 nucleotides are TGTGCCAGCAGTTACTCAACAAACACTGAAGCTTTCTTT.

This clone was counted between two and nine times. The chain combines TRBV7-3 with TRBJ2-1; TRBD2 matches at 13 bases. CDR3 length: 15 residues. CDR1 is SGHTA and CDR2 is FQGTGA in the germline V gene. V lost 5 bases and J lost 9; bases outside the gene matches: 7. The CDR3 protein is CASSPTSGGAPEQFF. The CDR3 nucleotides are TGTGCCAGCAGCCCTACTAGCGGGGGGGCCCCTGAGCAGTTCTTC.

The chain carries TRBV4-2 and TRBJ2-3, with D possibly being TRBD2 (5 bases). The V end lost 4 bases, the J end lost 2 bases, and 16 bases lay between the germline ends. The CDR3 is 16 amino acids. Germline V lookup: CDR1 LGHNA, CDR2 YNFKEQ. CDR3 in amino acids: CASSPSRVRVTDTQYF. CDR3 DNA sequence: TGTGCCAGCAGCCCCAGCCGCGTGCGGGTCACAGATACGCAGTATTTT.

The V gene is TRBV6-6, the J gene TRBJ1-2, with TRBD1 matching 8 bases. The J segment lost 1 base and the V segment lost 7 bases, leaving 5 bases of the junction unmatched. The CDR3 spans 14 residues. CDR1 is MNHNY, CDR2 SVGAGI, per germline (reference sequence). CDR3 sequence (DNA): TGTGCCAGCAAAAGGGGACAGGATAACTATGGCTACACCTTC. It specifies CASKRGQDNYGYTF.

The chain employs TRBV10-1 and TRBJ1-2; D perhaps matches TRBD1 (5 bases). V was trimmed by 8 bases and J by 7 bases, leaving 20 bases between them. The CDR3 has 14 residues. Germline-derived CDR1 and CDR2 are WNHNN and SYGVQD (reference sequence). The CDR3 sequence: CASPRGKGPGGYTF. In DNA, the CDR3 is TGCGCCAGCCCCCGGGGGAAGGGGCCTGGTGGCTACACCTTC.

This clone was counted once. CDR3 DNA sequence: TGTGCCTGGAGTGTAGGATTGACAGGGGTCACAGATACGCAGTATTTT. Residues: CAWSVGLTGVTDTQYF. V gene TRBV30 combines with J gene TRBJ2-3; TRBD1 agrees at 8 bases. The CDR3 has 16 residues. V lost 0 bases and J lost 2; bases outside the gene matches: 7. In germline, CDR1 is GTSNPN, CDR2 SVGIG (reference sequence).

The chain links TRBV7-3 to TRBJ2-1; TRBD1 is a possible D gene (6 bases). Germline CDR1 SGHTA, CDR2 FQGTGA. The CDR3 loop spans 16 amino acids. V lost 2 bases to trimming and J lost 2 bases, with 13 bases between them. CDR3 sequence: CASSLGGYATYNEQFF. Written as DNA, the CDR3 is TGTGCCAGCAGCTTAGGGGGCTACGCTACCTACAATGAGCAGTTCTTC.

The V call is TRBV13, the J call TRBJ2-2, with 7 bases matching TRBD2. The CDR3 sequence is 15 residues long. Germline V lookup: CDR1 PRHDT, CDR2 FYEKMQ (reference sequence). With V trimmed by 8 bases and J by 4 bases, 10 bases remained unmatched. CDR3 region: CASGERGPFTGELFF. The CDR3 bases are TGTGCCAGCGGGGAGCGGGGCCCCTTCACCGGGGAGCTGTTTTTT.

J is TRBJ2-1 and V is TRBV5-1; 8 nucleotides agree with TRBD2. Germline V gene data show CDR1 as SGHRS and CDR2 as YFSETQ. This CDR3 region has 14 residues. V lost 0 bases to trimming and J lost 6 bases; unmatched junction nucleotides: 2. CDR3 bases: TGCGCCAGCAGCTTGGGACTAGCGTTCAATGAGCAGTTCTTC. Residues: CASSLGLAFNEQFF. Supplemented by reference TRBV5-1 and TRBJ2-1, the full variable domain reads KAGVTQTPRYLIKTRGQQVTLSCSPISGHRSVSWYQQTPGQGLQFLFEYFSETQRNKGNFPGRFSGRQFSNSRSEMNVSTLELGDSALYLCASSLGLAFNEQFFGPGTRLTVL.

The chain couples TRBV19 to TRBJ1-1, with D hard to call. Germline V gene data show CDR1 as LNHDA and CDR2 as SQIVND (reference sequence). Deletions cut 2 bases from V and 3 bases from J, with 7 bases between. The CDR3 spans 13 residues. The DNA for the CDR3 is TGTGCCAGTAGTATATTCGGTGACACTGAAGCTTTCTTT. Its translation: CASSIFGDTEAFF.

This chain uses TRBV14 with TRBJ2-5; 9 nucleotides align to TRBD2. Germline assignment: CDR1 SGHDN and CDR2 FVKESK. The CDR3 loop spans 16 amino acids. V trimming: 0 bases; J trimming: 5 bases; junction bases outside the gene matches: 7. This CDR3 is CASSQDLAGGHETQYF. The CDR3 DNA sequence: TGTGCCAGCAGCCAAGATCTCGCGGGGGGGCACGAGACCCAGTACTTC.

This sequence joins TRBV11-2 and TRBJ2-7; weak D call: TRBD1 (5 bases). The germline gives CDR1 SGHAT, CDR2 FQNNGV. Trimming took off 5 bases at V and 5 bases at J, with 28 bases between the two ends. The CDR3 covers 18 residues. The CDR3 DNA is TGTGCCAGCAGCAAAGTGACGGTAGGGGTTTCCTTAACCCACGAGCAGTACTTC. It translates to CASSKVTVGVSLTHEQYF.

V is TRBV2 and J is TRBJ2-5; the match to TRBD1 covers 11 bases. Germline trimming cut 10 bases from V and 4 bases from J; bases unmatched to any gene: 5. There are 13 residues in the CDR3. CDR1 and CDR2 (germline): SNHLY, FYNNEI. The CDR3 reads CAKGQGARETQYF. The CDR3 region has the DNA TGTGCCAAAGGACAGGGGGCGCGAGAGACCCAGTACTTC. Combining the CDR3 with reference TRBV2 and TRBJ2-5 gives the whole variable domain EPEVTQTPSHQVTQMGQEVILRCVPISNHLYFYWYRQILGQKVEFLVSFYNNEISEKSEIFDDQFSVERPDGSNFTLKIRSTKLEDSAMYFCAKGQGARETQYFGPGTRLLVL.

This sequence joins TRBV4-3 and TRBJ1-3; 11 bases agree with TRBD1. CDR3 length: 20 residues. V lost 0 bases and J lost 0; bases outside the gene matches: 10. Germline CDR1 LGHNA, CDR2 YSLEER. CDR3 DNA: TGCGCCAGCAGCCAAGATCCTATAGGACAGGGGGCTTTCTCTGGAAACACCATATATTTT. Translation gives CASSQDPIGQGAFSGNTIYF.

This rearrangement joins TRBV4-2 to TRBJ2-7, with 7 bases aligning to TRBD2. V gave up 0 bases and J gave up 3 bases; unmatched junction bases: 8. Germline CDR1 and CDR2: LGHNA and YNFKEQ. The CDR3 is 16 amino acids. The CDR3 reads CASSQDLTSSNYEQYF. The DNA for the CDR3 is TGTGCCAGCAGCCAAGATCTGACTAGCTCGAACTACGAGCAGTACTTC.

CDR3 residues: CASSSGLASYNEQFF. DNA of the CDR3: TGTGCCAGCAGCTCGGGACTAGCCTCCTACAATGAGCAGTTCTTC. The V gene is TRBV5-5, the J gene TRBJ2-1; 9 bases align to TRBD2. The CDR3 loop spans 15 amino acids. Looked up from germline, CDR1 is SGHKS and CDR2 is YYEKEE (reference sequence). Trimming cost V 3 bases and J 0 bases; bases outside gene matches: 1.

V and J are TRBV4-2 and TRBJ2-1, with 8 positions matching TRBD2. This CDR3 is built from 13 residues. Germline lookup yields CDR1 LGHNA and CDR2 YNFKEQ. J was trimmed by 3 bases and V by 6 bases; bases with no gene match: 1. CDR3 coding DNA: TGTGCCAGCAGGCTAGCGGGCTACAATGAGCAGTTCTTC. It is translated as CASRLAGYNEQFF.